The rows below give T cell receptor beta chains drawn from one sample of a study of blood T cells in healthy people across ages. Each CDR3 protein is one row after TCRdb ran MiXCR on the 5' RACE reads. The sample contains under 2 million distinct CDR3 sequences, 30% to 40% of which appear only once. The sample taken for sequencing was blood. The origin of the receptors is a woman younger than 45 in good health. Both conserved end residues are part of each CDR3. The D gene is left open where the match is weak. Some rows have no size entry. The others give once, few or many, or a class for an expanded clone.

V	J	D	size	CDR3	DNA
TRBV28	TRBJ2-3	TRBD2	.	CASSPAGTSGVDTQYF	TGTGCCAGCAGTCCAGCGGGGACTAGCGGAGTAGATACGCAGTATTTT
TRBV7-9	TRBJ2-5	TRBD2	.	CASSQEGLAGEPSRETQYF	TGTGCCAGCAGCCAGGAAGGACTAGCGGGGGAGCCGTCCAGAGAGACCCAGTACTTC
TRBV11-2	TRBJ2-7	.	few	CASSFFGRSYEQYF	TGTGCCAGCAGCTTTTTCGGCAGATCCTACGAGCAGTACTTC
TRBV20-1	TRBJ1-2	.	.	CSAFHPGTEGYTF	TGCAGTGCTTTTCACCCTGGGACCGAGGGCTACACCTTC
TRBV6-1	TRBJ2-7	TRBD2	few	CASSGTSDRLTYEQYF	TGTGCCAGCAGTGGGACTAGCGATCGCCTAACCTACGAGCAGTACTTC
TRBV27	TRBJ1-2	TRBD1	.	CASSLRQGGGGYTF	TGTGCCAGCAGTCTCCGACAGGGAGGGGGTGGCTACACCTTC
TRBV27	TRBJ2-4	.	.	CASSPGLENIQYF	TGTGCCAGCAGCCCGGGACTTGAAAACATTCAGTACTTC
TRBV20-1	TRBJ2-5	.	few	CSARDGADQETQYF	TGCAGTGCTAGAGATGGGGCAGACCAAGAGACCCAGTACTTC
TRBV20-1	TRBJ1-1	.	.	CSARWVMNTEAFF	TGCAGTGCTAGGTGGGTGATGAACACTGAAGCTTTCTTT
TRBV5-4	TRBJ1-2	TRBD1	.	CASFLGGGYGYTF	TGTGCCAGCTTTTTAGGGGGCGGCTATGGCTACACCTTC
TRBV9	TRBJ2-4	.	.	CASSPLGGANIQYF	TGTGCCAGCAGCCCCCTTGGAGGGGCGAACATTCAGTACTTC
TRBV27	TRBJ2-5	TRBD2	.	CASSPTLLAETQETQYF	TGTGCCAGCAGTCCAACCCTACTAGCGGAAACACAAGAGACCCAGTACTTC
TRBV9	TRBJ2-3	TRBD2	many	CASSAGTSGVRDTQYF	TGTGCCAGCAGCGCGGGGACTAGCGGGGTTAGAGATACGCAGTATTTT
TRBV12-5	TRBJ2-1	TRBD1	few	CASGSDGQGNEQFF	TGTGCTAGTGGTTCAGACGGACAGGGCAATGAGCAGTTCTTC
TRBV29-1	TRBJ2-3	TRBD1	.	CSVGTGASTDTQYF	TGCAGCGTAGGGACAGGGGCTAGCACAGATACGCAGTATTTT
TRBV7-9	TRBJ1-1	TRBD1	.	CASSSDRVDTEAFF	TGTGCCAGCAGCTCGGACAGGGTGGACACTGAAGCTTTCTTT
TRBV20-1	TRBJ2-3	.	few	CSASPAVSTDTQYF	TGCAGTGCTAGCCCAGCGGTTAGCACAGATACGCAGTATTTT
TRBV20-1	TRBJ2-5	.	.	CSARRTEETQYF	TGCAGTGCTAGGCGGACTGAAGAGACCCAGTACTTC
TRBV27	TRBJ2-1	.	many	CASSLRAQTSYNEQFF	TGTGCCAGCAGTTTAAGAGCGCAGACCTCCTACAATGAGCAGTTCTTC
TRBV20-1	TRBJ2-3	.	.	CSARDGLASRYGSQYF	TGCAGTGCTAGAGATGGGCTAGCATCGAGATACGGGTCGCAGTATTTT
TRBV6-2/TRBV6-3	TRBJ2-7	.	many	CASSRGSAYEQYF	TGTGCCAGCAGTCGGGGGAGCGCCTACGAGCAGTACTTC
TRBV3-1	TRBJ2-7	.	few	CASSQDNRDIYEQYF	TGTGCCAGCAGCCAAGATAACAGGGATATCTACGAGCAGTACTTC
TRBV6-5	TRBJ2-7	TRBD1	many	CGTLTGTPYEQYF	TGTGGCACTCTGACAGGGACCCCCTACGAGCAGTACTTC
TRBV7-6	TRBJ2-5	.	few	CASSLSYGRETQYF	TGTGCCAGCAGCTTAAGTTACGGCAGAGAGACCCAGTACTTC
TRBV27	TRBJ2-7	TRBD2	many	CASRRDSGRTLGEQYF	TGTGCCAGCAGGAGAGATAGCGGGAGGACCCTGGGCGAGCAGTACTTC
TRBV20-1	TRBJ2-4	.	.	CSARRGGSGVSIQYF	TGCAGTGCTAGAAGGGGGGGCTCAGGGGTCAGCATTCAGTACTTC
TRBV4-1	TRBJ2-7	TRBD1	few	CASSQGLTGRPYEQYF	TGCGCCAGCAGCCAGGGGCTGACAGGGCGCCCCTACGAGCAGTACTTC
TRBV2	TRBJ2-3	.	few	CASSEIHTDTQYF	TGTGCCAGCAGTGAGATCCACACAGATACGCAGTATTTT
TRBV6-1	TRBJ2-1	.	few	CAISRVRVYNEQFF	TGTGCCATCTCGAGGGTGAGGGTTTACAATGAGCAGTTCTTC
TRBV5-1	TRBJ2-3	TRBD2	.	CASSLVTSGGLGDTQYF	TGCGCCAGCAGCTTGGTAACTAGCGGGGGACTAGGAGATACGCAGTATTTT
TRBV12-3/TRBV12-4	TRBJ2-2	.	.	CASSFGIGLIAGELFF	TGTGCCAGCAGTTTTGGGATAGGGTTGATCGCCGGGGAGCTGTTTTTT
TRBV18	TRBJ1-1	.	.	CASSPGGGQGNTEAFF	TGTGCCAGCTCACCCGGAGGGGGGCAGGGTAACACTGAAGCTTTCTTT
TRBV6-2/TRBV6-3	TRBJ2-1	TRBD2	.	CASSYAILAGLGEQFF	TGTGCCAGCAGTTACGCGATACTAGCGGGGTTGGGTGAGCAGTTCTTC
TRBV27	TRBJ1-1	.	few	CASSLMAMNTEAFF	TGTGCCAGCAGTTTAATGGCTATGAACACTGAAGCTTTCTTT
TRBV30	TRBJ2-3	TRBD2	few	CAWSPQAGGGGDTQYF	TGTGCCTGGAGTCCCCAAGCGGGAGGTGGTGGAGATACGCAGTATTTT
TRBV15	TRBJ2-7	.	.	CATSPRTTPSYEQYF	TGTGCCACCAGCCCCCGAACCACCCCCTCCTACGAGCAGTACTTC
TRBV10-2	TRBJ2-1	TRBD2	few	CASRRGEGNNEQFF	TGCGCCAGCAGAAGAGGGGAGGGTAACAATGAGCAGTTCTTC
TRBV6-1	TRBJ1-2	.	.	CASSEPDRIYGYTF	TGTGCCAGCAGTGAACCGGACAGAATCTATGGCTACACCTTC
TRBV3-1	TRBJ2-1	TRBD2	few	CASSPLAGGNYNEQFF	TGTGCCAGCAGCCCTTTAGCGGGGGGGAATTACAATGAGCAGTTCTTC
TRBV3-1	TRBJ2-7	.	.	CASSQGGGNRYEQYF	TGTGCCAGCAGCCAAGGGGGAGGCAACCGGTACGAGCAGTACTTC
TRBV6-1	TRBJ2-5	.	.	CASTNGVRETQYF	TGTGCCAGCACTAACGGGGTCCGGGAGACCCAGTACTTC
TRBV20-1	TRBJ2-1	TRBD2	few	CSASPVTSGRRDEQFF	TGCAGTGCTAGTCCGGTGACAAGCGGGAGACGAGATGAGCAGTTCTTC
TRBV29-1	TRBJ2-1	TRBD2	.	CSVTRTSGSGEQFF	TGCAGCGTTACCCGGACTAGCGGGAGCGGGGAGCAGTTCTTC
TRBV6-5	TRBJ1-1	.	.	CASSYGSEGRNTEAFF	TGTGCCAGCAGTTACGGGTCGGAGGGGAGGAACACTGAAGCTTTCTTT
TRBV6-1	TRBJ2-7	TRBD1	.	CASGQDRGSSYEQYF	TGTGCCAGCGGACAGGACAGGGGGTCGTCCTACGAGCAGTACTTC